The 5 T cell receptor beta chains reported below all come from one sample, sequenced in a study of OX40 agonist ivuxolimab in advanced cancers. The method was immunoSEQ multiplex PCR; TCRdb's version includes in-frame clones alone and lacks a portion of them. The table includes about 45,000 clones, more than 70% detected once. The sample was CD4+ or CD8+ T cells sorted from blood, taken in a trial of the OX40 agonist ivuxolimab. These receptors were taken from an adult with an advanced solid tumor such as melanoma, head and neck, liver or kidney cancer.

The chain employs TRBV27 and TRBJ2-5; D might be TRBD2 (6 bases). V was pared by 4 bases and J by 7 bases, with 19 bases between. The CDR3 sequence is 15 residues long. Looked up from germline, CDR1 is MNHEY and CDR2 is SMNVEV (reference sequence). Written as DNA, the CDR3 is TGTGCCAGCAGTTCCCTGGGACTTGTCGGGGGGACCCAGTACTTC. This encodes CASSSLGLVGGTQYF.

V gene TRBV7-3 combines with J gene TRBJ2-7, with D hard to call. The V gene's germline CDR1 is SGHTA and CDR2 FQGTGA. Trimming cost V 5 bases and J 4 bases, with 9 bases left between them. The CDR3 is 12 residues long. Written as DNA, the CDR3 is TGTGCCAGCAGCACACTGCGTTACGAGCAGTACTTC. It encodes CASSTLRYEQYF.

The chain employs TRBV18 and TRBJ2-5; D is ambiguous. This CDR3 has 12 residues. The ends were cut back, 2 bases at V and 13 bases at J, with 14 bases in the middle. The germline gives CDR1 KGHSH, CDR2 LQKENI. The CDR3 is CASSPEGRVVYF. The CDR3 nucleotides are TGTGCCAGCTCACCAGAAGGTAGGGTGGTGTACTTC.

V gene TRBV19 combines with J gene TRBJ1-4; 7 nucleotides agree with TRBD1. The V segment lost 5 bases and the J segment 4 bases; nucleotides outside the gene matches: 4. The CDR3 contains 14 residues. The germline CDR1 and CDR2 sequences are LNHDA and SQIVND (reference sequence). CDR3 region: CASSGTAINEKLFF. The DNA of the CDR3 is TGTGCCAGTAGTGGGACAGCGATTAATGAAAAACTGTTTTTT. Filled out from reference TRBV19 and TRBJ1-4, the complete variable domain reads DGGITQSPKYLFRKEGQNVTLSCEQNLNHDAMYWYRQDPGQGLRLIYYSQIVNDFQKGDIAEGYSVSREKKESFPLTVTSAQKNPTAFYLCASSGTAINEKLFFGSGTQLSVL.

The rearrangement uses TRBV14 and TRBJ1-1; D unclear. Germline-derived CDR1 and CDR2 are SGHDN and FVKESK. The CDR3 spans 14 residues. Trimming cost V 0 bases and J 2 bases, with 7 bases left between them. CDR3 nucleotide sequence: TGTGCCAGCAGCCAAGAGAGATCCAACACTGAAGCTTTCTTT. Translating it yields CASSQERSNTEAFF.